These T cell receptor beta chains were read from a single sample in a study of blood T cell repertoires in COVID-19. Data came from immunoSEQ multiplex PCR; TCRdb stores just in-frame clones and leaves some out. The table has around 700,000 clones, over 80% seen once; the top ten hold approximately 0.3%. The source material was peripheral blood. These receptor sequences come from a woman under 30 with acute or convalescent COVID-19. The CDR3 runs from the conserved cysteine through the conserved F or W. A D gene is named only where the DNA matches it firmly. Expanded clones get a size class; other rows say once, few or many, or leave the size out.

clone size	V gene	D gene	J gene	CDR3 protein	CDR3 DNA
NA	TRBV7-9	TRBD1	TRBJ1-2	CASSPSGQGATYGYTF	TGTGCCAGCAGCCCCTCGGGACAGGGGGCGACCTATGGCTACACCTTC
NA	TRBV9	NA	TRBJ2-3	CASSVSREGTDTQYF	TGTGCCAGCAGCGTAAGCCGTGAGGGCACAGATACGCAGTATTTT
NA	TRBV12-3/TRBV12-4	NA	TRBJ2-1	CASSLKPNEQFF	TGTGCCAGCAGTTTAAAGCCCAATGAGCAGTTCTTC
NA	TRBV5-1	NA	TRBJ1-3	CASSLPLSSGNTIYF	TGCGCCAGCAGCTTGCCCCTGAGCTCTGGAAACACCATATATTTT
NA	TRBV19	TRBD1	TRBJ1-5	CASSGQGSNQPQHF	TGTGCCAGTAGTGGACAGGGTAGCAATCAGCCCCAGCATTTT
NA	TRBV5-1	TRBD1	TRBJ1-2	CASSSEYRGRTYGYTF	TGCGCCAGCAGCTCCGAGTACAGGGGGAGGACTTATGGCTACACCTTC
NA	TRBV18	TRBD1	TRBJ1-2	CASSGDSLFYGYTF	TGTGCCAGCTCAGGGGACAGTCTGTTCTATGGCTACACCTTC
NA	TRBV27	NA	TRBJ1-3	CASSFGGSGNTIYF	TGTGCCAGCAGTTTCGGGGGCTCTGGAAACACCATATATTTT
NA	TRBV7-4	NA	TRBJ1-6	CASSLALSGLDSPLHF	TGTGCCAGCAGCTTAGCGCTGTCGGGGTTGGATTCACCCCTCCACTTT
once	TRBV27	NA	TRBJ1-6	CASSGTGETYNSPLHF	TGTGCCAGCTCCGGGACGGGGGAAACCTATAATTCACCCCTCCACTTT
NA	TRBV5-1	TRBD2	TRBJ2-3	CASSWTSGGLTDTQYF	TGCGCCAGCAGCTGGACTAGCGGGGGGCTCACAGATACGCAGTATTTT
NA	TRBV18	NA	TRBJ1-2	CASSPSRDGYTF	TGTGCCAGCTCACCCTCACGCGATGGCTACACCTTC
few	TRBV2	NA	TRBJ2-2	CASIPKEAGELFF	TGTGCCAGCATCCCGAAGGAGGCCGGGGAGCTGTTTTTT
NA	TRBV29-1	TRBD1	TRBJ1-2	CSVDGDREGPYGYTF	TGCAGCGTCGATGGGGACAGGGAGGGCCCCTATGGCTACACCTTC
NA	TRBV9	TRBD1	TRBJ1-6	CASSQQGSNSPLHF	TGTGCCAGCAGCCAACAGGGGTCTAATTCACCCCTCCACTTT
NA	TRBV12-3/TRBV12-4	NA	TRBJ1-1	CASSWAAYTEAFF	TGTGCCAGCAGTTGGGCAGCATACACTGAAGCTTTCTTT
NA	TRBV13	TRBD1	TRBJ1-1	CASSSGTVLEAFF	TGTGCCAGCAGTTCCGGGACAGTCCTGGAAGCTTTCTTT
NA	TRBV6-4	NA	TRBJ1-1	CASSDSRSTEAFF	TGTGCCAGCAGTGACTCGCGAAGCACTGAAGCTTTCTTT
NA	TRBV19	NA	TRBJ1-1	CASSIGTSPVGTEAFF	TGTGCCAGTAGTATAGGAACCTCCCCGGTTGGCACTGAAGCTTTCTTT
NA	TRBV28	TRBD2	TRBJ2-7	CASSLYGTSYFSYEQYF	TGTGCCAGCAGTCTGTACGGGACTAGCTATTTCTCCTACGAGCAGTACTTC
NA	TRBV9	TRBD1	TRBJ2-7	CASSGPGTGSHEQYF	TGTGCCAGCAGCGGACCTGGGACAGGGTCTCACGAGCAGTACTTC
NA	TRBV5-4	TRBD1	TRBJ1-2	CASSPLQGSANYGYTF	TGTGCCAGCAGCCCCCTACAGGGGTCGGCTAACTATGGCTACACCTTC
NA	TRBV2	NA	TRBJ1-1	CASSPVPRGEGTEAFF	TGTGCCAGCAGTCCCGTTCCCCGGGGGGAAGGGACTGAAGCTTTCTTT
NA	TRBV11-3	NA	TRBJ2-3	CASSLEGGAITDTQYF	TGTGCCAGCAGCTTAGAAGGGGGGGCTATCACAGATACGCAGTATTTT
NA	TRBV29-1	NA	TRBJ2-2	CSVRTANTGELFF	TGCAGCGTTCGGACAGCGAACACCGGGGAGCTGTTTTTT
NA	TRBV12-3/TRBV12-4	NA	TRBJ1-2	CASSLTRDYGYTF	TGTGCCAGCAGTTTAACCCGGGACTATGGCTACACCTTC
NA	TRBV30	TRBD1	TRBJ1-1	CAWVPLGQGVDTEAFF	TGTGCCTGGGTCCCCCTCGGACAGGGGGTAGACACTGAAGCTTTCTTT
NA	TRBV7-2	NA	TRBJ1-2	CASSPDRIYGYTF	TGTGCCAGCAGCCCCGACAGGATCTATGGCTACACCTTC
few	TRBV6-7	TRBD1	TRBJ2-7	CASSYSLGDRGEQYF	TGTGCCAGCAGTTACTCGTTGGGCGACAGGGGCGAGCAGTACTTC
NA	TRBV5-1	NA	TRBJ2-7	CASSLDRAVYEQYF	TGCGCCAGCAGCCTCGACAGAGCAGTCTACGAGCAGTACTTC
NA	TRBV3-1/TRBV3-2	NA	TRBJ1-1	CASSQDTGPSTEAFF	TGTGCCAGCAGCCAAGATACAGGGCCATCCACTGAAGCTTTCTTT
NA	TRBV6-2/TRBV6-3	NA	TRBJ2-3	CASTYRDTDTQYF	TGTGCCAGCACTTACAGAGACACAGATACGCAGTATTTT
NA	TRBV9	NA	TRBJ1-2	CASRAPLNYGYTF	TGTGCCAGCAGAGCCCCCCTCAACTATGGCTACACCTTC
NA	TRBV7-6	NA	TRBJ1-5	CASSLGSGRYQPQHF	TGTGCCAGCAGCTTAGGGTCAGGGCGGTACCAGCCCCAGCATTTT
NA	TRBV27	NA	TRBJ1-1	CASWREGRGFDTEAFF	TGTGCCAGCTGGAGGGAGGGTCGAGGTTTTGACACTGAAGCTTTCTTT
once	TRBV10-1	TRBD1	TRBJ1-4	CASSVGQELREKLFF	TGCGCCAGCAGTGTTGGACAGGAGCTGAGGGAAAAACTGTTTTTT